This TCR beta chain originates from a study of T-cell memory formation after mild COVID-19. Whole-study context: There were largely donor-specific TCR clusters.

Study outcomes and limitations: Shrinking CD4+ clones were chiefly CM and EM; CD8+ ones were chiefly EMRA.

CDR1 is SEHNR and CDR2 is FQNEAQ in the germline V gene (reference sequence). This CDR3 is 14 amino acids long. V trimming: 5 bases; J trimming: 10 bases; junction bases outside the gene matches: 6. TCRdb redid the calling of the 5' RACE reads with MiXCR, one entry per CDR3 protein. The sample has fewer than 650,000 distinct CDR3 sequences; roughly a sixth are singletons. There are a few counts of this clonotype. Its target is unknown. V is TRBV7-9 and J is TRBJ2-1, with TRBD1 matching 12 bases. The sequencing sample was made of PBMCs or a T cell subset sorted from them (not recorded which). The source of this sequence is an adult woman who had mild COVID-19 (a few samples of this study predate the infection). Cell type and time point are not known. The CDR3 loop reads CASSTGTGGYEQFF. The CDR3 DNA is TGTGCCAGCAGCACCGGGACAGGGGGCTACGAGCAGTTCTTC.